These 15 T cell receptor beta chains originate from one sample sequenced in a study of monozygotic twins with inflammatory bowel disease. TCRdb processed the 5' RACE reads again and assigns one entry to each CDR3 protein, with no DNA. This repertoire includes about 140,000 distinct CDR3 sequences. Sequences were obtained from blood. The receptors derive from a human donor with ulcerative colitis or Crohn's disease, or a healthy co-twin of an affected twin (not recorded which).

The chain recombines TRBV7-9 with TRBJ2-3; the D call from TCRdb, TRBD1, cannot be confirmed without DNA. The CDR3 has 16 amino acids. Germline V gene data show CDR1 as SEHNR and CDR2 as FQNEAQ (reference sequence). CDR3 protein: CASSLAIGGNTDTQYF.

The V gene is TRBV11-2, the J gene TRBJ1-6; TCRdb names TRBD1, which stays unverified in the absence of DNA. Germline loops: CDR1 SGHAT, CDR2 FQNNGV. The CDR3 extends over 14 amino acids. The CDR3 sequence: CASSFIIPGSPLHF. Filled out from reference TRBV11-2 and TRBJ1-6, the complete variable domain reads EAGVAQSPRYKIIEKRQSVAFWCNPISGHATLYWYQQILGQGPKLLIQFQNNGVVDDSQLPKDRFSAERLKGVDSTLKIQPAKLEDSAVYLCASSFIIPGSPLHFGNGTRLTVT.

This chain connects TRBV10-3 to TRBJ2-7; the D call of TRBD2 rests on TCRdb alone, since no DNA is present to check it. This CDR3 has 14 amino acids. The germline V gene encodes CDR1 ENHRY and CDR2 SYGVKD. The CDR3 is CAISESVTINEQYF.

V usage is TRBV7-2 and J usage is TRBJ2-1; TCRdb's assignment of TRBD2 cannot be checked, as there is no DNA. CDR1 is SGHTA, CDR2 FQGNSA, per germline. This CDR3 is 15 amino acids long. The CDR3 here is CASSLAEGPGNEQFF.

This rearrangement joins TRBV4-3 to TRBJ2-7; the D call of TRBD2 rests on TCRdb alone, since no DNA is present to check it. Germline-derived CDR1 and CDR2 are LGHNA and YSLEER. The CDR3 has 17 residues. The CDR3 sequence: CASSQERAGLKSYEQYF.

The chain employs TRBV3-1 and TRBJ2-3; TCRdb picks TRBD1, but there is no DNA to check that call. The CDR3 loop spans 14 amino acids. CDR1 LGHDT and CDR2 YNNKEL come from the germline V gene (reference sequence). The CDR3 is CASSLTRGAGTQYF.

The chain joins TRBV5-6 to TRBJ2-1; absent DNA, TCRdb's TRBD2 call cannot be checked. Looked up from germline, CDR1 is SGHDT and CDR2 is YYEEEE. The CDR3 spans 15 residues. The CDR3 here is CASSPPGRDYNEQFF. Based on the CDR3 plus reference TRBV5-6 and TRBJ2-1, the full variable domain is DAGVTQSPTHLIKTRGQQVTLRCSPKSGHDTVSWYQQALGQGPQFIFQYYEEEERQRGNFPDRFSGHQFPNYSSELNVNALLLGDSALYLCASSPPGRDYNEQFFGPGTRLTVL.

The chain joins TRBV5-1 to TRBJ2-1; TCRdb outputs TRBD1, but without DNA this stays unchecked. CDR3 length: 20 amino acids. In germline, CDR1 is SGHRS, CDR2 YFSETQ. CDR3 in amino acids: CASSSLDRDRGRRVDNEQFF. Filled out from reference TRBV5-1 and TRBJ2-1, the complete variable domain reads KAGVTQTPRYLIKTRGQQVTLSCSPISGHRSVSWYQQTPGQGLQFLFEYFSETQRNKGNFPGRFSGRQFSNSRSEMNVSTLELGDSALYLCASSSLDRDRGRRVDNEQFFGPGTRLTVL.

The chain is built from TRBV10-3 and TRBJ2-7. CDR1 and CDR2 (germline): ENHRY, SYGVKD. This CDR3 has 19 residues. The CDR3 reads CASSESRRFLDGPTYEQYF.

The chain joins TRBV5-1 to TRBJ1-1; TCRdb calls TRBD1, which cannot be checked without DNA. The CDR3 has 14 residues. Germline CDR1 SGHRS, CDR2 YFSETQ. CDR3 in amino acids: CASHRDTPNTEAFF. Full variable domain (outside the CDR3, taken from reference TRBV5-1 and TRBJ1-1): KAGVTQTPRYLIKTRGQQVTLSCSPISGHRSVSWYQQTPGQGLQFLFEYFSETQRNKGNFPGRFSGRQFSNSRSEMNVSTLELGDSALYLCASHRDTPNTEAFFGQGTRLTVV.

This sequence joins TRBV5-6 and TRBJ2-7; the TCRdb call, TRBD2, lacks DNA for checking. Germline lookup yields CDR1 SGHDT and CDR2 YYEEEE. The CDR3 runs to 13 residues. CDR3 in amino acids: CASSLGGSGEQYF.

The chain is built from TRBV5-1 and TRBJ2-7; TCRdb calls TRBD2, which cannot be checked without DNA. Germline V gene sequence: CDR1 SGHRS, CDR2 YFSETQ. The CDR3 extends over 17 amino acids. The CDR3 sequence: CASSGSALLARAYEQYF. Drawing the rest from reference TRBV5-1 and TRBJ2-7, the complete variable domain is KAGVTQTPRYLIKTRGQQVTLSCSPISGHRSVSWYQQTPGQGLQFLFEYFSETQRNKGNFPGRFSGRQFSNSRSEMNVSTLELGDSALYLCASSGSALLARAYEQYFGPGTRLTVT.

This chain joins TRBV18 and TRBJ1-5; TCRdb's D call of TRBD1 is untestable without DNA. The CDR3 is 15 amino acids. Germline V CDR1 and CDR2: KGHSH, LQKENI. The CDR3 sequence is CASSPGTASNQPQHF. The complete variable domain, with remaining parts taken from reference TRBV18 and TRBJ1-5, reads NAGVMQNPRHLVRRRGQEARLRCSPMKGHSHVYWYRQLPEEGLKFMVYLQKENIIDESGMPKERFSAEFPKEGPSILRIQQVVRGDSAAYFCASSPGTASNQPQHFGDGTRLSIL.

The CDR3 sequence: CASPTEVMTDTQYF. The gene calls are TRBV12-2 and TRBJ2-3. TRBV12-2 is shown as a pseudogene. This CDR3 comprises 14 residues.

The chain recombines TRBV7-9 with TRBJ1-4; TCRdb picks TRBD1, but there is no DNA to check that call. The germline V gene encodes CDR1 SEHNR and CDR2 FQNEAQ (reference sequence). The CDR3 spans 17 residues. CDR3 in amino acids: CASRQRNTGGRDEKLFF.